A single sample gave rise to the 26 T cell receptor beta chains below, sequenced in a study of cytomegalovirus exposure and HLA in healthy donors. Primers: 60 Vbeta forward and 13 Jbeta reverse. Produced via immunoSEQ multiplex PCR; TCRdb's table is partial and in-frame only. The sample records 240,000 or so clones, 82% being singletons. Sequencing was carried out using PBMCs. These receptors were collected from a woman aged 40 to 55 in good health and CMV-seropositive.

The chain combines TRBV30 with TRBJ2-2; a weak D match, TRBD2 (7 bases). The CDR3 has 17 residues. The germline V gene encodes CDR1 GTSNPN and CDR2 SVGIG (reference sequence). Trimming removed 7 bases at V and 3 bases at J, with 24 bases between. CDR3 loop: CASSGRGAYVDTGELFF. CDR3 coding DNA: TGTGCCTCCTCGGGACGGGGGGCCTACGTTGACACCGGGGAGCTGTTTTTT. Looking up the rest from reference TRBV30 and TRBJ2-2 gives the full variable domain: SQTIHQWPATLVQPVGSPLSLECTVEGTSNPNLYWYRQAAGRGLQLLFYSVGIGQISSEVPQNLSASRPQDRQFILSSKKLLLSDSGFYLCASSGRGAYVDTGELFFGEGSRLTVL.

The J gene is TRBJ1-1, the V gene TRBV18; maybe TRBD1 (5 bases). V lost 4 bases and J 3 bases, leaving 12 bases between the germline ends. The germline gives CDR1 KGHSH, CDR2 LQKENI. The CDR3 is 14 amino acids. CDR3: CASSLSGGYTEAFF. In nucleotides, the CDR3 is TGTGCCAGCTCACTCTCCGGGGGATACACTGAAGCTTTCTTT. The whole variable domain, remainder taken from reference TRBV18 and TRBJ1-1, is NAGVMQNPRHLVRRRGQEARLRCSPMKGHSHVYWYRQLPEEGLKFMVYLQKENIIDESGMPKERFSAEFPKEGPSILRIQQVVRGDSAAYFCASSLSGGYTEAFFGQGTRLTVV.

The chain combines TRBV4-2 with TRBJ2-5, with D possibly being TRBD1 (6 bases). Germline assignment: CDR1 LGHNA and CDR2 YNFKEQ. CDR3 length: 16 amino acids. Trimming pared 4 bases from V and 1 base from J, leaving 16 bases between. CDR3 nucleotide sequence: TGTGCCAGCAGCCGAAGGGACATGATGGGCCAAGAGACCCAGTACTTC. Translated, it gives CASSRRDMMGQETQYF.

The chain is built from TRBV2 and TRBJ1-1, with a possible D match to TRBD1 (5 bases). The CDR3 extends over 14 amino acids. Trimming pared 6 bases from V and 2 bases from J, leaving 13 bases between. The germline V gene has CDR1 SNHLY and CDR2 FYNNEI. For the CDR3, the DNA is TGTGCCAGCAGCCCCGAACAGGTAAACACTGAAGCTTTCTTT. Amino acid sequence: CASSPEQVNTEAFF.

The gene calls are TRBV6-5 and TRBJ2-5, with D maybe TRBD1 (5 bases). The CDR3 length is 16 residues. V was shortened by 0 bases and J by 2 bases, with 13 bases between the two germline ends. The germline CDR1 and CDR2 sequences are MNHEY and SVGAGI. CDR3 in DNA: TGTGCCAGCAGTTACTCGAGAAACGACAGACAAGAGACCCAGTACTTC. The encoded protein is CASSYSRNDRQETQYF.

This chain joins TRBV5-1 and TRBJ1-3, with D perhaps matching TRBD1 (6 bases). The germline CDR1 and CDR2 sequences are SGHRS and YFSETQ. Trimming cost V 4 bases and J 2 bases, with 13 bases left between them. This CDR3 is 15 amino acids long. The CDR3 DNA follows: TGCGCCAGCAGCCTTGGACAGAGAGCTGGAAACACCATATATTTT. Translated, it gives CASSLGQRAGNTIYF.

CDR3: CASSYPTGATNEKLFF. As DNA, the CDR3 is TGTGCCAGCAGTTACCCCACAGGGGCAACTAATGAAAAACTGTTTTTT. V and J are TRBV6-6 and TRBJ1-4; 7 bases match TRBD1. The CDR3 extends over 16 amino acids. The germline gives CDR1 MNHNY, CDR2 SVGAGI (reference sequence). The V gene end was trimmed by 2 bases and the J gene end by 0 bases; junction bases not matched to a gene: 3.

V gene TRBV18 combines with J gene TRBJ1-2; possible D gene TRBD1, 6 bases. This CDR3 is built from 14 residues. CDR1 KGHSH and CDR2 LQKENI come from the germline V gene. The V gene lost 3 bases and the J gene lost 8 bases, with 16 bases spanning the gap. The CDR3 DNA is TGTGCCAGCTCACCGACGGAGACAGGCTACGGCTACACCTTC. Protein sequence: CASSPTETGYGYTF.

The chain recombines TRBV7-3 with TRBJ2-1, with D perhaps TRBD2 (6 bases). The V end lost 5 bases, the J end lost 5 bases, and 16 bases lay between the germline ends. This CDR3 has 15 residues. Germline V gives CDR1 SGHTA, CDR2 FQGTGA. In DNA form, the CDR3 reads TGTGCCAGCAGCCCCGCGGGGAGTTTCGACAATGAGCAGTTCTTC. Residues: CASSPAGSFDNEQFF.

The CDR3 region is CASSLVGGYGYTF. CDR3 bases: TGTGCCAGCAGCTTGGTGGGGGGGTATGGCTACACCTTC. This rearrangement joins TRBV5-5 to TRBJ1-2; D is possibly TRBD1 (5 bases). CDR1 is SGHKS and CDR2 is YYEKEE in the germline V gene (reference sequence). The germline V and J ends were trimmed by 0 bases and 5 bases, with 8 bases remaining between them. This CDR3 has 13 amino acids.

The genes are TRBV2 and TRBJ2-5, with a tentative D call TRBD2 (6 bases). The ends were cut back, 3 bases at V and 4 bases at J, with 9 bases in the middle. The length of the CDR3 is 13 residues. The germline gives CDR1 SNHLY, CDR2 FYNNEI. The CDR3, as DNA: TGTGCCAGCAGTGACCCGCGGGGAGAGACCCAGTACTTC. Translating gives CASSDPRGETQYF.

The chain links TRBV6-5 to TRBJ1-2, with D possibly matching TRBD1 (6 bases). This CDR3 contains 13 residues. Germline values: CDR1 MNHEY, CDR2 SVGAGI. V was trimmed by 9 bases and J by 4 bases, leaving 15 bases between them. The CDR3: CASNNGQPYGYTF. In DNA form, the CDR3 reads TGTGCCAGTAATAATGGACAGCCCTATGGCTACACCTTC.

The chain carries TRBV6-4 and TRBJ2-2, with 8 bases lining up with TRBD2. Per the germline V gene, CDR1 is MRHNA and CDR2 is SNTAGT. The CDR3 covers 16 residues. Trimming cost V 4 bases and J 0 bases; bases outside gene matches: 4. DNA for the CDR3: TGTGCCAGCAGTGTCGAACTAGCGGCGAACACCGGGGAGCTGTTTTTT. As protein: CASSVELAANTGELFF.

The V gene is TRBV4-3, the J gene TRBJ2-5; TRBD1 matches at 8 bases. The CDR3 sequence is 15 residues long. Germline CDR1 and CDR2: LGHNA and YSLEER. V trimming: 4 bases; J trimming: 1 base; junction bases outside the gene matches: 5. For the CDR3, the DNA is TGCGCCAGCAGCCGCCGGACAGGGATCCAAGAGACCCAGTACTTC. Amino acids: CASSRRTGIQETQYF.

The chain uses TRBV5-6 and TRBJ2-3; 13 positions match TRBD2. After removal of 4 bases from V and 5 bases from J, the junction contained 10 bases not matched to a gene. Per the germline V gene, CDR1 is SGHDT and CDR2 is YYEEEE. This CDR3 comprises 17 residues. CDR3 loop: CASSIKTSGGRGDTQYF. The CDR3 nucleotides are TGTGCCAGCAGCATAAAGACTAGCGGGGGGAGAGGAGATACGCAGTATTTT.

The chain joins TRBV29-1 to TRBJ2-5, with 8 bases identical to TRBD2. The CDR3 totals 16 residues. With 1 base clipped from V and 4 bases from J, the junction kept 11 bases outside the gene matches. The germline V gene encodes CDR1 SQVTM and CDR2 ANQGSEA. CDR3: CSVEAWGLELRETQYF. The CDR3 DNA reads TGCAGCGTTGAAGCGTGGGGACTAGAATTAAGAGAGACCCAGTACTTC. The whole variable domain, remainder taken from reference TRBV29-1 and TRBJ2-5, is SAVISQKPSRDICQRGTSLTIQCQVDSQVTMMFWYRQQPGQSLTLIATANQGSEATYESGFVIDKFPISRPNLTFSTLTVSNMSPEDSSIYLCSVEAWGLELRETQYFGPGTRLLVL.

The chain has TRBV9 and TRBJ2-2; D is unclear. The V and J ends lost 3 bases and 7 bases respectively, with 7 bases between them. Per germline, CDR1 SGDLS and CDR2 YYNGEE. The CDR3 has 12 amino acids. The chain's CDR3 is CASSARRGELFF. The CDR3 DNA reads TGTGCCAGCAGCGCTAGACGCGGGGAGCTGTTTTTT.

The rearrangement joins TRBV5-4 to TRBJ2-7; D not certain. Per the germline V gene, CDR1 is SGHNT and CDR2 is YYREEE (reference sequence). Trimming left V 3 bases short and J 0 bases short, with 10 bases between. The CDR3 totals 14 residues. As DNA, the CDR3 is TGTGCCAGCAGCTCTACCACGAGCTCCTACGAGCAGTACTTC. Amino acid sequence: CASSSTTSSYEQYF.

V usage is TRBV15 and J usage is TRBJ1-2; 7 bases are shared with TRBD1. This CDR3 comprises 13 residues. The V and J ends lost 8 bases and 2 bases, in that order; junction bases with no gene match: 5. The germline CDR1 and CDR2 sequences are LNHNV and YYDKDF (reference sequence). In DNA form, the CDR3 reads TGTGCCACCTCGACAGGGTCGAACTATGGCTACACCTTC. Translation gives CATSTGSNYGYTF. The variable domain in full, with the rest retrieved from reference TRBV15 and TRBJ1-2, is DAMVIQNPRYQVTQFGKPVTLSCSQTLNHNVMYWYQQKSSQAPKLLFHYYDKDFNNEADTPDNFQSRRPNTSFCFLDIRSPGLGDTAMYLCATSTGSNYGYTFGSGTRLTVV.

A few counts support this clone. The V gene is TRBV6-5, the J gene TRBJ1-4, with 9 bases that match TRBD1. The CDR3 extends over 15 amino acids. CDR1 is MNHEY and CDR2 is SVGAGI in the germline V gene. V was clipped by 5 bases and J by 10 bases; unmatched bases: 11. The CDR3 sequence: CASSAQEGTGLKLFF. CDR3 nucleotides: TGTGCCAGCAGTGCCCAAGAGGGGACAGGGCTAAAACTGTTTTTT.

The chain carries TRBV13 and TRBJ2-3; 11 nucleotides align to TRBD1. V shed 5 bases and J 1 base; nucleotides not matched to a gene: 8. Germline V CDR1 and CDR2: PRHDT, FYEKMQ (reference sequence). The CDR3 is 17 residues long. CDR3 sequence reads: CASSIGQGAVGTDTQYF. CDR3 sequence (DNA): TGTGCCAGCAGCATCGGACAGGGGGCTGTTGGCACAGATACGCAGTATTTT.

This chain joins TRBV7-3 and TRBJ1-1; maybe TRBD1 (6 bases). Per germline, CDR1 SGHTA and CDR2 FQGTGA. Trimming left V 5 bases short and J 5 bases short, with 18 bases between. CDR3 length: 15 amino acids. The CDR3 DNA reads TGTGCCAGCAGCCCGCAGGGGTACTTTAGGACTGAAGCTTTCTTT. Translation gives CASSPQGYFRTEAFF.

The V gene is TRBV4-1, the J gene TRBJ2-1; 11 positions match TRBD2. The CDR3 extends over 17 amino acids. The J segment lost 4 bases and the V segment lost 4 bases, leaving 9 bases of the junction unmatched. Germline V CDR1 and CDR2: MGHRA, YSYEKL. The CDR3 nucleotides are TGCGCCAGCAGCCCGACTAGCGGGGCCCCCTTTTACAATGAGCAGTTCTTC. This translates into CASSPTSGAPFYNEQFF.

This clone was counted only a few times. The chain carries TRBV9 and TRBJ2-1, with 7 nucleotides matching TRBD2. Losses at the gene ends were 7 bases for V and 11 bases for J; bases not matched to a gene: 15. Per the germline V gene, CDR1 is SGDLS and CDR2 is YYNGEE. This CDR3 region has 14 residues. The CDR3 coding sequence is TGTGCCAGCCGGAGGGACCGGGCCGGGGGGAAGCAGTTCTTC. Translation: CASRRDRAGGKQFF.

The CDR3 here is CAWSVVGRGTGELFF. CDR3 bases: TGTGCCTGGAGTGTAGTCGGTCGGGGAACCGGGGAGCTGTTTTTT. V gene TRBV30 combines with J gene TRBJ2-2; possibly TRBD2 for D (5 bases). Trimming removed 0 bases at V and 5 bases at J, with 13 bases between. Germline CDR1 and CDR2: GTSNPN and SVGIG (reference sequence). The CDR3 is 15 amino acids.

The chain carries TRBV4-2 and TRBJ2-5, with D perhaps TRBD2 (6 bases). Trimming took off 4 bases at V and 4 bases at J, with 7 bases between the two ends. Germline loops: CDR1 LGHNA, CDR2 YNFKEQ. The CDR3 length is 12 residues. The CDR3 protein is CASSPRGETQYF. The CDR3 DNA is TGTGCCAGCAGCCCGCGGGGAGAGACCCAGTACTTC.